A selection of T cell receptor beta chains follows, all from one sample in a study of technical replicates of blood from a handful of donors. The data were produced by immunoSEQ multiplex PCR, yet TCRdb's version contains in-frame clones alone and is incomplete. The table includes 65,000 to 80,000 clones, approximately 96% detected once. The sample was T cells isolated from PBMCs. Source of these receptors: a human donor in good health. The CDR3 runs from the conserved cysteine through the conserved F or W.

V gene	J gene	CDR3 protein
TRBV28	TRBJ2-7	CASSLSGYEQYF
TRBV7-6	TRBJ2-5	CASSLEVRQETQYF
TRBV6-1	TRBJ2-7	CASSEGGNTYEQYF
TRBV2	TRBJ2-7	CASSSSILAGTYEQYF
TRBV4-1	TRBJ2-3	CASSQDQRGPDTQYF
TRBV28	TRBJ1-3	CATLMSGGKTIYF
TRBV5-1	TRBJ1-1	CASTQTGGQPSGAFF
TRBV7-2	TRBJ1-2	CASSSPGFFYGYTF
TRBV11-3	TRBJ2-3	CASSLDHAGMGTDTQYF
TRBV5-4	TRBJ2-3	CASSLAAQSSGFTDTQYF
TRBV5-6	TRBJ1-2	CASSLIGQGYGYTF
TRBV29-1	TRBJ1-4	CSVEDPPGTGYEKLFF
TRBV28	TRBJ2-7	CASSLLGLSYEQYF
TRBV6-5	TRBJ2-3	CASSPFSSTDTQYF
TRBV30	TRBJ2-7	CAWGSGSSYEQYF
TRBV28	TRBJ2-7	CASSFYEDSYEQYF
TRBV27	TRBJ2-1	CASSLSAGGPSYNEQFF
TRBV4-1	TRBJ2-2	CASSQIGMGTGKTTGELFF
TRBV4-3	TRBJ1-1	CASSQDISNAVNTEAFF
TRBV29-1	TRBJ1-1	CSVVQGDTEAFF
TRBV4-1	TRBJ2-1	CASSQDLAGYNEQFF
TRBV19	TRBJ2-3	CASSPRDRGVLDDTQYF
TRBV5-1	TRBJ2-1	CASSSTSGRHNEQFF
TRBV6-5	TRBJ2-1	CASIRLAGTYNEQFF
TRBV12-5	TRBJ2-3	CASGLTRNFADTQYF
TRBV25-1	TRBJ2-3	CASSPLDTQYF
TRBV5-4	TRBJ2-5	CASSLTLVASGETQYF
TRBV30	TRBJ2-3	CAWSTTGLTDTQYF
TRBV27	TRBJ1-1	CASSLVRGGRTEAFF
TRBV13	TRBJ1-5	CASSSRDQPQHF
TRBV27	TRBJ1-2	CASSLAGGNYGYTF
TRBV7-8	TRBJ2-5	CASSPVTGGLETQYF
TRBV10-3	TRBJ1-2	CAISGHANYGYTF
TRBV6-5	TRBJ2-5	CASLDRGRGETQYF
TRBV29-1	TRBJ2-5	CSLTTGETETQYF
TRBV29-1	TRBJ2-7	CSVVWELRGSYEQYF
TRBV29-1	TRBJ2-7	CSAGDGSYEQYF
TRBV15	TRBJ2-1	CATSRVGLSYNEQFF
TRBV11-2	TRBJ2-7	CASSLDPGAYEQYF
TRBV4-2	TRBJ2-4	CASSGQTGPLAKNIQYF
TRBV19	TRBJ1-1	CASSQGQINTEAFF
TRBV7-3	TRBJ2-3	CASSLSRGPGDTQYF
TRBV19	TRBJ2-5	CASTDTGEETQYF
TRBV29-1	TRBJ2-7	CSVGSGTGVEEQYF
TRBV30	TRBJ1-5	CAWSVPGIDQPQHF
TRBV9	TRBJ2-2	CASSTPLAGAVPELFF
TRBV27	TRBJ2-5	CASSGVHQETQYF
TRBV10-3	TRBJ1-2	CAISERDTTSSYGYTF
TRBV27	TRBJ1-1	CASSFFGLNTEAFF
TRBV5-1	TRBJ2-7	CASSTDRANEQYF
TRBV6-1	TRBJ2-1	CASNYEGEQFF
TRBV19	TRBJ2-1	CASSMSSTNEQFF
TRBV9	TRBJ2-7	CASSVAWEDEQYF
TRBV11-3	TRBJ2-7	CASSIFGVGQFSYEQYF
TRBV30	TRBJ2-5	CAWKRLAGGETQYF
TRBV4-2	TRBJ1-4	CASSQGPRDRGWEKLFF
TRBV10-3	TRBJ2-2	CAISVGGNTGELFF